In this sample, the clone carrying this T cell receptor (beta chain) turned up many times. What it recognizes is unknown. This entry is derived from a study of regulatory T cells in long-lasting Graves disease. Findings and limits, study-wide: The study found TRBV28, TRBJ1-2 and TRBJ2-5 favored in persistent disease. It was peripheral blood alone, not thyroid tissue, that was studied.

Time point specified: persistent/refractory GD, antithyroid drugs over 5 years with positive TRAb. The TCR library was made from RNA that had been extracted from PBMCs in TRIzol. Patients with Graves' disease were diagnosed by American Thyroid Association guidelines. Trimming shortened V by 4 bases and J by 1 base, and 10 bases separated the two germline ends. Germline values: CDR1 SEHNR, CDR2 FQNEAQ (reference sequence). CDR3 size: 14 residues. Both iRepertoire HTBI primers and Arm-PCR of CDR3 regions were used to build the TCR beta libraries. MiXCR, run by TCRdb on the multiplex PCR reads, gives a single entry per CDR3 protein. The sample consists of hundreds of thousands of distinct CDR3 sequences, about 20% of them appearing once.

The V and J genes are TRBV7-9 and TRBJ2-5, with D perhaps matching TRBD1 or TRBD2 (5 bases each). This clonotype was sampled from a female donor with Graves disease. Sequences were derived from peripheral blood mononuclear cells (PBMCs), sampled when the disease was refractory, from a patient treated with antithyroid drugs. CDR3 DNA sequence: TGTGCCAGCAGCTGGGGGAAACTCCAAGAGACCCAGTACTTC. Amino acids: CASSWGKLQETQYF. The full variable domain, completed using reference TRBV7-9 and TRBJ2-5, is DTGVSQNPRHKITKRGQNVTFRCDPISEHNRLYWYRQTLGQGPEFLTYFQNEAQLEKSRLLSDRFSAERPKGSFSTLEIQRTEQGDSAMYLCASSWGKLQETQYFGPGTRLLVL.